This T cell receptor (beta chain) originates from a study of T cell responses to AZD1222 COVID-19 vaccine. Study-level points and caveats: The sample set comprised mostly white British donors with more females, and clonal diversity was possibly underestimated.

Per germline, CDR1 MNHEY and CDR2 SMNVEV (reference sequence). V was pared by 6 bases and J by 4 bases, with 9 bases between. The CDR3 contains 12 residues. Sequencing used immunoSEQ multiplex PCR; TCRdb keeps in-frame clones, though not all of them. Among about 93,000 clones, over 75% were seen once, and the ten largest hold about 2.7%. Of note for this clone: The antigen is undetermined.

The chain couples TRBV27 to TRBJ2-5; D is undetermined. The clonotype was recovered from an adult who received the AZD1222 COVID-19 vaccine. The source material was peripheral blood, sampled 28 days after the second AZD1222 dose. CDR3: CASRGLGETQYF. The CDR3 DNA reads as TGTGCCAGCAGGGGCCTGGGAGAGACCCAGTACTTC.